One sample yielded the 9 T cell receptor beta chains listed below, sequenced in a study of T-cell memory formation after mild COVID-19. MiXCR, applied by TCRdb to the 5' RACE reads, yields one record per CDR3 protein. The sample yields roughly 400,000 distinct CDR3 sequences, about a sixth seen once. The sequenced sample was PBMCs or a T cell subset sorted from them (not recorded which). Receptors originate from a man younger than 30 who had mild COVID-19 (a few samples of this study predate the infection). Cell type and time point are not known.

The V and J genes are TRBV7-3 and TRBJ1-5; no clear D gene. Germline CDR1 SGHTA, CDR2 FQGTGA. V was clipped by 9 bases and J by 6 bases, with 18 bases between them. The CDR3 is 14 amino acids. The CDR3 reads CASGVWGFPQPQHF. The CDR3 DNA sequence: TGTGCCAGTGGGGTGTGGGGTTTTCCTCAGCCCCAGCATTTT.

This clonotype was seen a handful of times. The rearrangement uses TRBV3-1 and TRBJ1-2; D not resolved. Germline V gene data show CDR1 as LGHDT and CDR2 as YNNKEL (reference sequence). The CDR3 spans 14 residues. V was shortened by 3 bases and J by 2 bases, with 10 bases between the two germline ends. The CDR3 DNA sequence: TGTGCCAGCAGCCAGAGGGAGTCAAACTATGGCTACACCTTC. This gives the protein CASSQRESNYGYTF.

There are a few counts of this clonotype. The rearrangement links TRBV11-2 to TRBJ2-7, with 7 bases matching TRBD1. CDR1 is SGHAT and CDR2 is FQNNGV in the germline V gene. The CDR3 loop spans 14 amino acids. Trimming took 4 bases from V and 0 from J; bases not matched to a gene: 3. Here the CDR3 DNA reads TGTGCCAGCAGCTACCGGGACAGCTCCTACGAGCAGTACGTC. This translates into CASSYRDSSYEQYV.

This clonotype was observed a few times. This chain connects TRBV7-6 to TRBJ2-1; the D is unclear. The CDR3 is made up of 11 amino acids. The germline gives CDR1 SGHVS, CDR2 FNYEAQ. V was clipped by 1 base and J by 10 bases, with 5 bases between them. The CDR3 bases are TGTGCCAGCAGCTTAGAGGAAGAGCAGTTCTTC. Its protein is CASSLEEEQFF.

This chain joins TRBV6-6 and TRBJ2-7; D uncertain. Germline CDR1 reads MNHNY; CDR2 reads SVGAGI (reference sequence). This CDR3 is built from 13 residues. V was clipped by 7 bases and J by 4 bases, with 14 bases between them. CDR3 loop: CASTSSPIYEQYV. CDR3 bases: TGTGCCAGCACTTCAAGTCCAATTTACGAGCAGTACGTC.

This clonotype has a handful of counts. The chain uses TRBV7-7 and TRBJ2-5; D not certain. The CDR3 consists of 15 residues. CDR1 is SSHAT, CDR2 FNYEAQ, per germline (reference sequence). V was cut by 2 bases and J by 1 base, with 11 bases left in between. This CDR3 reads CASSLHLAAQETQYF. DNA of the CDR3: TGTGCCAGCAGCTTACACCTGGCGGCCCAAGAGACCCAGTACTTC.

This clonotype was observed at least ten times. This chain connects TRBV7-6 to TRBJ2-5; TRBD1 matches 10 bases. Germline V CDR1 and CDR2: SGHVS, FNYEAQ. The ends lost 4 bases at V and 2 bases at J; junction bases unmatched: 10. This CDR3 spans 17 amino acids. The CDR3 nucleotides read TGTGCCAGCAGCTACAGACGACAGGGGGCGGGGCAAGAGACCCAGTACTTC. Amino acids: CASSYRRQGAGQETQYF.

The rearrangement links TRBV19 to TRBJ2-7; 7 nucleotides match TRBD1. Losses at the gene ends were 3 bases for V and 5 bases for J; bases not matched to a gene: 7. The CDR3 is made up of 14 amino acids. Germline V lookup: CDR1 LNHDA, CDR2 SQIVND (reference sequence). The CDR3 DNA sequence: TGTGCCAGTAGTATCTTGGGACAGCAGGACGAGCAGTACTTC. This translates into CASSILGQQDEQYF.

This chain uses TRBV5-4 with TRBJ1-2, with 8 bases that match TRBD1. V shed 9 bases, J shed 4 bases, and the junction held 11 bases outside the gene matches. CDR1 and CDR2 from the germline V gene are SGHNT and YYREEE (reference sequence). The CDR3 extends over 14 amino acids. This CDR3 is CATRRTGSTYGYTF. In nucleotides, the CDR3 is TGTGCCACGCGCCGGACAGGGTCGACCTATGGCTACACCTTC.